The present entry profiles one TCR beta chain with its context. Its antigen is unknown. Sequencing was performed with immunoSEQ multiplex PCR; in TCRdb, only in-frame clones are kept and a portion is missing. Here the sample spans 75,000 to 95,000 clones, less than 90% being singletons. This CDR3 is 15 amino acids long. V was cut by 4 bases and J by 6 bases, with 18 bases left in between. Germline V gives CDR1 SGHAT, CDR2 FQNNGV. These data are taken from a study of T cell clones after liver transplantation. On the study more broadly: Post-transplant blood was tracked for graft-donor-reactive T cell clones identified in a pre-transplant mixed lymphocyte reaction. Findings of the study overall: A larger donor-reactive than third-party decline suggested partial antigen-specific deletion.

The sequence was obtained from a human patient who received a liver transplant. A share of the T cells may be of graft donor origin. The chain has TRBV11-2 and TRBJ1-2; D gene ambiguous. Sequenced material: CD4+ T cells from blood, taken at the 22-month timepoint. CDR3 region: CASSYISGEQHGYTF. In DNA, the CDR3 is TGTGCCAGCAGCTATATTTCAGGAGAGCAACATGGCTACACCTTC.